Below are 10 T cell receptor beta chains sequenced from a single sample in a study of memory CD4+ T cells and cytomegalovirus serostatus. Single viable CD3+CD4+CD8-CD45RO+ cells were sorted as the memory CD4+ T cells. TCRdb keeps only in-frame clones here, not all; method: immunoSEQ multiplex PCR. The sample lists some 54,000 clones; about four fifths were seen once. The sample was memory CD4+ T cells from blood. The receptors were gathered from an adult in good health and CMV-seropositive.

The gene calls are TRBV19 and TRBJ2-3, with TRBD2 matching over 11 bases. The trim removed 10 bases at V and 7 bases at J, leaving 4 bases unmatched. This CDR3 spans 12 amino acids. Germline V gene sequence: CDR1 LNHDA, CDR2 SQIVND (reference sequence). The CDR3 DNA sequence: TGTGCCACCTCTAGCGGGAGGAATACGCAGTATTTT. Protein: CATSSGRNTQYF.

This chain uses TRBV4-1 with TRBJ1-4; the match to TRBD1 covers 8 bases. The germline CDR1 and CDR2 sequences are MGHRA and YSYEKL. V dropped 0 bases and J dropped 2; count of bases not matched to a gene: 5. The CDR3 has 17 residues. CDR3 protein: CASSQDSQGATNEKLFF. CDR3 nucleotides: TGCGCCAGCAGCCAAGACAGCCAGGGGGCGACTAATGAAAAACTGTTTTTT.

The chain combines TRBV6-5 with TRBJ1-2; D not resolved. V dropped 5 bases and J dropped 4 bases, with 17 bases sitting between them. Germline V gene lookup returns CDR1 MNHEY and CDR2 SVGAGI. The CDR3 has 15 residues. CDR3 sequence: CASSIRGPSTYGYTF. In nucleotides, the CDR3 is TGTGCCAGCAGTATTAGAGGACCCTCAACCTATGGCTACACCTTC.

This clone was recorded only once. The V and J genes are TRBV6-1 and TRBJ2-3, with a weak D call TRBD2 (6 bases). V lost 3 bases, J lost 2 bases, and 12 bases lay in between. Germline values: CDR1 MNHNS, CDR2 SASEGT. The CDR3 has 15 residues. The CDR3 bases are TGTGCCAGCAGTGAGGGGGTAGCGGTCACAGATACGCAGTATTTT. It yields the protein CASSEGVAVTDTQYF.

The rearrangement joins TRBV18 to TRBJ2-1; D is possibly TRBD1 (7 bases). Germline values: CDR1 KGHSH, CDR2 LQKENI. Trimming removed 2 bases from V and 5 bases from J, with 13 bases in between. The CDR3 length is 15 residues. In nucleotides, the CDR3 is TGTGCCAGCTCACCATCACAGGGGAGGCACAATGAGCAGTTCTTC. It is translated as CASSPSQGRHNEQFF.

The chain links TRBV28 to TRBJ2-7; D unclear. There are 14 residues in the CDR3. Deletions cut 4 bases from V and 2 bases from J, with 12 bases between. Germline-derived CDR1 and CDR2 are MDHEN and SYDVKM. CDR3 nucleotides: TGTGCCAGCAGTTCGGGCTTCCCCCCCTACGAGCAGTACTTC. Translating it yields CASSSGFPPYEQYF. Looking up the rest from reference TRBV28 and TRBJ2-7 gives the full variable domain: DVKVTQSSRYLVKRTGEKVFLECVQDMDHENMFWYRQDPGLGLRLIYFSYDVKMKEKGDIPEGYSVSREKKERFSLILESASTNQTSMYLCASSSGFPPYEQYFGPGTRLTVT.

The chain has TRBV19 and TRBJ2-5; 10 bases fit TRBD2. The ends lost 1 base at V and 5 bases at J; junction bases unmatched: 7. The CDR3 sequence is 16 residues long. From germline, CDR1 is LNHDA and CDR2 SQIVND (reference sequence). The CDR3 nucleotides are TGTGCCAGTAGTATAGTGCTAGCGGGAGCCAGGGAGACCCAGTACTTC. It specifies CASSIVLAGARETQYF.

The chain couples TRBV27 to TRBJ2-2, with D unresolved. The CDR3 is made up of 12 amino acids. The V end was cut by 6 bases, the J end by 2 bases, with 4 bases between. Germline lookup yields CDR1 MNHEY and CDR2 SMNVEV (reference sequence). CDR3 residues: CASSRNTGELFF. CDR3 sequence (DNA): TGTGCCAGCAGCCGAAACACCGGGGAGCTGTTTTTT.

The chain employs TRBV27 and TRBJ2-2, with D perhaps matching TRBD1 or TRBD2 (7 bases each). CDR1 and CDR2 from the germline V gene are MNHEY and SMNVEV (reference sequence). The V end lost 0 bases, the J end lost 8 bases, and 13 bases lay between the germline ends. The CDR3 is 15 residues long. The CDR3 reads CASSLSGGGRGELFF. The DNA for the CDR3 is TGTGCCAGCAGTTTATCGGGAGGGGGCAGGGGGGAGCTGTTTTTT.

This clone showed up just a few times. The J gene is TRBJ2-3, the V gene TRBV7-9, with 9 nucleotides matching TRBD1. V shed 5 bases, J shed 4 bases, and the junction held 10 bases outside the gene matches. This CDR3 has 16 residues. CDR1 and CDR2 (germline): SEHNR, FQNEAQ (reference sequence). This CDR3 is CASSPLSGTGSDTQYF. DNA for the CDR3: TGTGCCAGCAGCCCTCTGTCGGGGACAGGGTCAGATACGCAGTATTTT.